Presented here are 9 T cell receptor beta chains from one specimen sequenced in a study of T-cell memory formation after mild COVID-19. TCRdb called the 5' RACE reads again in MiXCR, with one record for every CDR3 protein. The data contain about 560,000 distinct CDR3 sequences, around 17% of them singletons. Source material: PBMCs or a T cell subset sorted from them (not recorded which). The receptor set was obtained from an adult woman who had mild COVID-19 (a few samples of this study predate the infection). Cell type and time point are not known.

This clonotype was found a few times. This chain joins TRBV12-3 or TRBV12-4 and TRBJ2-7; D is tentatively TRBD1 or TRBD2 (5 bases each). The CDR3 loop spans 14 amino acids. V dropped 3 bases and J dropped 0 bases, with 9 bases sitting between them. CDR3 nucleotide sequence: TGTGCCAGCAGTTTGAGGGGACGCTCCTACGAGCAGTACTTC. Amino acid sequence: CASSLRGRSYEQYF.

This chain links TRBV30 with TRBJ1-1, with D possibly matching TRBD1 (5 bases). This CDR3 has 13 residues. Germline loops: CDR1 GTSNPN, CDR2 SVGIG (reference sequence). Trimming left V 2 bases short and J 3 bases short, with 10 bases between. CDR3: CAWSRRDYTEAFF. The CDR3, as DNA: TGTGCCTGGAGTAGGCGGGACTACACTGAAGCTTTCTTT.

This clonotype was counted between two and nine times. The chain employs TRBV4-2 and TRBJ2-3; 8 nucleotides align to TRBD2. The length of the CDR3 is 16 residues. CDR1 LGHNA and CDR2 YNFKEQ come from the germline V gene. Trimming at V came to 4 bases and at J to 7 bases, leaving 13 bases not matched to a gene. The CDR3 nucleotides read TGTGCCAGCAGCCCAGATGCGGGAGGACCACAGAATACGCAGTATTTT. It yields the protein CASSPDAGGPQNTQYF.

This chain joins TRBV10-2 and TRBJ1-2; D is unresolved. The germline V and J ends were trimmed by 10 bases and 5 bases, with 14 bases remaining between them. The CDR3 is made up of 12 amino acids. Per the germline V gene, CDR1 is WSHSY and CDR2 is SAAADI. The CDR3 DNA reads as TGCGCCACCACTTCCGGACGTTATGGCTACACCTTC. Protein: CATTSGRYGYTF.

This clonotype was recorded a few times. The chain uses TRBV3-1 and TRBJ2-1, with D maybe TRBD2 (6 bases). This CDR3 contains 18 residues. CDR1 LGHDT and CDR2 YNNKEL come from the germline V gene (reference sequence). With 1 base removed from V and 4 bases from J, the gap between germline ends came to 20 bases. The CDR3 DNA follows: TGTGCCAGCAGCCAAGGTTTCGCGCGATGGGGGGATTACAATGAGCAGTTCTTC. Protein sequence: CASSQGFARWGDYNEQFF.

This clonotype was recorded a few times. The chain links TRBV9 to TRBJ2-1; D is perhaps TRBD1 (5 bases). Trimming removed 0 bases at V and 8 bases at J, with 6 bases between. The CDR3 contains 12 residues. Germline CDR1 and CDR2: SGDLS and YYNGEE. The CDR3 bases are TGTGCCAGCAGCGTAGCAGGGCATGAGCAGTTCTTC. Amino acid sequence: CASSVAGHEQFF.

The chain has TRBV4-2 and TRBJ1-6; D not resolved. Germline loops: CDR1 LGHNA, CDR2 YNFKEQ. This CDR3 has 15 amino acids. V dropped 0 bases and J dropped 4 bases, with 7 bases sitting between them. DNA of the CDR3: TGTGCCAGCAGCCAAGAGCAGGATTATAATTCACCCCTCCACTTT. This codes for CASSQEQDYNSPLHF.

This clonotype was picked up one time. J is TRBJ2-3 and V is TRBV6-5, with TRBD2 matching 9 bases. V trimming: 1 base; J trimming: 5 bases; junction bases outside the gene matches: 7. The length of the CDR3 is 16 residues. Germline CDR1 MNHEY, CDR2 SVGAGI. CDR3 sequence reads: CASSYYRGGAGDTQYF. CDR3 bases: TGTGCCAGCAGTTACTACCGCGGGGGGGCCGGAGATACGCAGTATTTT.

Worth noting for this clonotype: Germline is not matched at one junction end, which may reflect a read error. The J gene is TRBJ2-7, the V gene TRBV7-8; tentative D call: TRBD2 (6 bases). Germline V gene sequence: CDR1 SGHVS, CDR2 FQNEAQ. This CDR3 is 13 amino acids long. CDR3 DNA sequence: TGTGCCAGCAGCCTGGCAGGACTATCGCTTTCAGTTTTC. Residues: CASSLAGLSLSVF.